This T cell receptor (beta chain) came from a study of T-cell memory formation after mild COVID-19. The study's findings and limits: Clones that contracted from day 15 to 85 had balanced CD4/CD8; later expanders were CD4+ biased.

Comment on this clonotype: Its antigen is as yet unknown.

TCRdb recomputed calls from the 5' RACE reads with MiXCR, one row per CDR3 protein. The sample has about 110,000 distinct CDR3 sequences; over 15% are singletons. V dropped 4 bases and J dropped 9 bases, with 15 bases sitting between them. The CDR3 has 13 amino acids. Germline V CDR1 and CDR2: MGHRA, YSYEKL. J is TRBJ1-1 and V is TRBV4-1; a possible D gene is TRBD1 (5 bases). This clonotype originated in a man younger than 30 who had mild COVID-19 (a few samples of this study predate the infection). Cell type and time point are not known. What was sequenced was PBMCs or a T cell subset sorted from them (not recorded which). CDR3 residues: CASSREGGGQAFF. CDR3 sequence (DNA): TGCGCCAGCAGCCGCGAGGGTGGGGGACAAGCTTTCTTT.